What follows is one T cell receptor beta chain and its context. This sample was included in a study of blood T cell repertoires in COVID-19. Study-level information: The origin of the acute and convalescent COVID-19 samples was the United States, Italy and Spain. The cDNA or gDNA used as material had been derived from T cells, B-cell-depleted T cells, or PBMCs.

In the source study's methods: Estimated nucleated cell counts came from reference gene primer amplification. This table comes from immunoSEQ multiplex PCR, and its TCRdb copy is limited to in-frame clones, with some not included. V and J calls and clone size are given by that table; D and trimming were obtained from the DNA. Among roughly 50,000 clones listed, 91% were seen once. The CDR3 covers 14 residues. The germline V gene has CDR1 SNHLY and CDR2 FYNNEI. V trimming: 6 bases; J trimming: 5 bases; junction bases outside the gene matches: 6. The gene calls are TRBV2 and TRBJ2-5; 10 nucleotides line up with TRBD1. Sequencing was done on a sample of peripheral blood. This receptor was obtained from a man aged 45-65 years with active COVID-19. CDR3 nucleotide sequence: TGTGCCAGCAGACCAGACAGGGGGCGGGAGACCCAGTACTTC. This sequence encodes CASRPDRGRETQYF.